The 25 T cell receptor beta chains presented below share a single source sample, sequenced in a study of blood T cell repertoires in COVID-19. Assay: immunoSEQ multiplex PCR; the TCRdb copy retains only in-frame clones and omits some. The table lists about 250,000 clones, 84% of them singletons, with 1.5% to 1.7% in the top ten. The sequenced material came from peripheral blood. All receptors come from a woman aged 40 to 50 who had recovered from COVID-19.

Of note for this clone: Additional DNA sequences in this sample encode the identical CDR3. CDR3 residues: CASSRDRNYGYTF. The CDR3 bases are TGTGCCAGCAGCAGGGACAGGAACTATGGCTACACCTTC. V is TRBV5-6 and J is TRBJ1-2; 8 bases are a match to TRBD1. This CDR3 comprises 13 residues. Germline V CDR1 and CDR2: SGHDT, YYEEEE. The junction had 1 base not matched to a gene; V was cut back by 4 bases and J by 2 bases.

The CDR3 region has the DNA TGTGCCAGCAGCTCCTGGGACTCCTGGGGCGCTGGAAACACCATATATTTT. Protein sequence: CASSSWDSWGAGNTIYF. V gene TRBV11-2 combines with J gene TRBJ1-3; D is possibly TRBD1 (5 bases). The germline gives CDR1 SGHAT, CDR2 FQNNGV. The V end was cut by 4 bases, the J end by 2 bases, with 18 bases between. CDR3 length: 17 amino acids.

The rearrangement joins TRBV12-3 or TRBV12-4 to TRBJ1-5, with 7 positions matching TRBD1. This CDR3 has 13 residues. The V gene end was trimmed by 6 bases and the J gene end by 5 bases; junction bases not matched to a gene: 4. CDR3 coding DNA: TGTGCCAGCAGCGGGACAGAAGATCAGCCCCAGCATTTT. Translating it yields CASSGTEDQPQHF.

The gene calls are TRBV11-3 and TRBJ2-7, with 7 bases fitting TRBD2. CDR1 is SGHNT, CDR2 YENEEA, per germline. The V and J ends lost 4 bases and 4 bases, in that order; junction bases with no gene match: 4. The CDR3 has 13 residues. DNA of the CDR3: TGTGCCAGCAGCTCGACGGGGGGATACGAGCAGTACTTC. This translates into CASSSTGGYEQYF.

Comment on this clone: Other nucleotide sequences in the sample specify the same CDR3. The chain couples TRBV2 to TRBJ1-1, with D uncertain. The CDR3 contains 13 residues. Trimming cost V 5 bases and J 1 base, with 8 bases left between them. Germline V gene lookup returns CDR1 SNHLY and CDR2 FYNNEI. This CDR3 is CASSFGGNTEAFF. CDR3 coding DNA: TGTGCCAGCAGTTTTGGAGGGAACACTGAAGCTTTCTTT.

The chain is built from TRBV6-5 and TRBJ2-7, with 11 bases aligning to TRBD2. CDR1 and CDR2 (germline): MNHEY, SVGAGI. V lost 6 bases, J lost 4 bases, and 8 bases stayed unmatched. There are 15 residues in the CDR3. CDR3 DNA sequence: TGTGCCAGCAGGGCAGGGGGACTAGCGGAATACGAGCAGTACTTC. It yields the protein CASRAGGLAEYEQYF.

The chain uses TRBV19 and TRBJ1-2; a possible D gene is TRBD1 (5 bases). Trimming removed 7 bases at V and 4 bases at J, with 10 bases between. This CDR3 has 12 amino acids. Germline CDR1 is LNHDA and CDR2 is SQIVND (reference sequence). The CDR3 bases are TGTGCCAGTATGCAGGGAGGCTATGGCTACACCTTC. Amino acid sequence: CASMQGGYGYTF. The whole variable domain, remainder taken from reference TRBV19 and TRBJ1-2, is DGGITQSPKYLFRKEGQNVTLSCEQNLNHDAMYWYRQDPGQGLRLIYYSQIVNDFQKGDIAEGYSVSREKKESFPLTVTSAQKNPTAFYLCASMQGGYGYTFGSGTRLTVV.

The chain is built from TRBV2 and TRBJ2-6, with TRBD2 matching 7 bases. CDR1 SNHLY and CDR2 FYNNEI come from the germline V gene. The V segment lost 4 bases and the J segment 0 bases; nucleotides outside the gene matches: 3. The CDR3 is made up of 16 amino acids. CDR3 sequence (DNA): TGTGCCAGCAGTGTGGCGGGAGCCTCTGGGGCCAACGTCCTGACTTTC. Its translation: CASSVAGASGANVLTF.

This chain links TRBV29-1 with TRBJ1-5, with D unresolved. The CDR3 extends over 14 amino acids. CDR1 and CDR2 from the germline V gene are SQVTM and ANQGSEA. V lost 4 bases and J 7 bases, leaving 17 bases between the germline ends. The CDR3 DNA sequence: TGCAGCGTTGCCATGTCCGAGGTAGGACAGCCCCAGCATTTT. It specifies CSVAMSEVGQPQHF.

This clone was recorded once. The CDR3 spells CASGWQGHSNQPQHF. In nucleotides, the CDR3 is TGTGCCAGCGGGTGGCAGGGCCATAGCAATCAGCCCCAGCATTTT. V and J are TRBV16 and TRBJ1-5, with D perhaps matching TRBD1 (5 bases). The CDR3 is made up of 15 amino acids. Germline V gene data show CDR1 as KGHSY and CDR2 as FQNENV. The germline V and J ends were trimmed by 8 bases and 0 bases, with 14 bases remaining between them.

V gene TRBV7-8 combines with J gene TRBJ1-1; 7 bases fit TRBD1. Germline V gene sequence: CDR1 SGHVS, CDR2 FQNEAQ. Unmatched junction bases numbered 9, after V lost 5 bases and J lost 9 bases. The CDR3 runs 13 residues. The CDR3 protein is CASSEYRQGQAFF. DNA for the CDR3: TGTGCCAGCAGCGAATATCGACAGGGTCAAGCTTTCTTT.

The chain uses TRBV5-1 and TRBJ2-7, with 7 bases identical to TRBD2. Per germline, CDR1 SGHRS and CDR2 YFSETQ. The CDR3 runs to 15 residues. V lost 0 bases and J lost 3; bases outside the gene matches: 6. The CDR3 bases are TGCGCCAGCAGCTTGGGGGCCAGCGGGAACTACGAGCAGTACTTC. This codes for CASSLGASGNYEQYF.

The J gene is TRBJ1-4, the V gene TRBV5-6; 9 positions match TRBD1. The CDR3 is 17 amino acids. V was clipped by 0 bases and J by 7 bases; unmatched bases: 10. Germline CDR1 SGHDT, CDR2 YYEEEE. In DNA form, the CDR3 reads TGTGCCAGCAGCTTGGCCAAGGGGACAGGGACGGGTGAAAAACTGTTTTTT. Encoded protein: CASSLAKGTGTGEKLFF.

This clone was detected only once. This chain joins TRBV12-5 and TRBJ1-1; TRBD1 matches 9 bases. Germline V gives CDR1 LGHNT, CDR2 FRNRAP. V lost 3 bases and J lost 5; bases outside the gene matches: 13. CDR3 length equals 17 residues. The CDR3 region has the DNA TGTGCTAGTGGTTTCAGCACGGACAGGGGAAGTGGGACTGAAGCTTTCTTT. Translation gives CASGFSTDRGSGTEAFF.

The chain is built from TRBV5-6 and TRBJ2-3; D gene uncertain. V was clipped by 0 bases and J by 2 bases, with 10 bases between them. The CDR3 runs to 15 residues. CDR1 and CDR2 (germline): SGHDT, YYEEEE. In nucleotides, the CDR3 is TGTGCCAGCAGCTTGGCGAGCCTCGTCACAGATACGCAGTATTTT. Translated, it gives CASSLASLVTDTQYF.

The chain combines TRBV9 with TRBJ1-3, with 7 positions matching TRBD1. The CDR3 totals 17 residues. Germline V CDR1 and CDR2: SGDLS, YYNGEE. With V trimmed by 3 bases and J by 0 bases, 9 bases remained unmatched. CDR3: CASSAWDSFTSGNTIYF. The DNA of the CDR3 is TGTGCCAGCAGCGCGTGGGACAGCTTCACCTCTGGAAACACCATATATTTT.

The count of this clone is one. V gene TRBV7-9 combines with J gene TRBJ2-5; 7 bases align to TRBD2. CDR1 and CDR2 from the germline V gene are SEHNR and FQNEAQ (reference sequence). V lost 5 bases and J lost 2; bases outside the gene matches: 8. The CDR3 spans 15 residues. In DNA form, the CDR3 reads TGTGCCAGCAGCCCCGGGGGGAACAAACAAGAGACCCAGTACTTC. Amino acids: CASSPGGNKQETQYF.

This sequence joins TRBV20-1 and TRBJ1-1; possibly TRBD1 for D (6 bases). This CDR3 is 11 amino acids long. CDR1 and CDR2 (germline): DFQATT, SNEGSKA (reference sequence). In nucleotides, the CDR3 is TGCAGAGGGGTGAACAGGGTAGAAGCTTTCTTT. This gives the protein CRGVNRVEAFF.

The V gene is TRBV4-1, the J gene TRBJ1-2, with D possibly matching TRBD1 (6 bases). V lost 0 bases and J 3 bases, leaving 8 bases between the germline ends. The CDR3 consists of 14 residues. Germline CDR1 reads MGHRA; CDR2 reads YSYEKL. The CDR3 loop is CASSQDPGDYGYTF. DNA for the CDR3: TGCGCCAGCAGCCAAGACCCAGGGGACTATGGCTACACCTTC.

The chain joins TRBV11-2 to TRBJ2-5; TRBD2 is a possible D gene (6 bases). V lost 0 bases to trimming and J lost 2 bases, with 13 bases between them. The CDR3 length is 16 residues. Germline V gene data show CDR1 as SGHAT and CDR2 as FQNNGV. This CDR3 reads CASSLDPSAGQETQYF. CDR3 bases: TGTGCCAGCAGCTTAGATCCTAGCGCGGGTCAAGAGACCCAGTACTTC.

The rearrangement joins TRBV27 to TRBJ2-5; the match to TRBD2 covers 9 bases. Germline V gives CDR1 MNHEY, CDR2 SMNVEV (reference sequence). CDR3 size: 14 residues. The V segment lost 5 bases and the J segment 5 bases; nucleotides outside the gene matches: 6. The CDR3 coding sequence is TGTGCCAGCAGTCCGCGGGGGGGCCGGGAGACCCAGTACTTC. The encoded protein is CASSPRGGRETQYF.

This clone has more than one count but fewer than ten. Different DNA sequences within this sample yield the same CDR3. This rearrangement joins TRBV6-5 to TRBJ1-1; D gene unclear. This CDR3 comprises 13 residues. The V end lost 2 bases, the J end lost 1 base, and 5 bases lay between the germline ends. In germline, CDR1 is MNHEY, CDR2 SVGAGI. CDR3 region: CASSYGQNTEAFF. In DNA form, the CDR3 reads TGTGCCAGCAGTTACGGCCAGAACACTGAAGCTTTCTTT.

This clone was observed a single time. The genes are TRBV11-3 and TRBJ2-1; 12 bases map to TRBD2. CDR1 and CDR2 from the germline V gene are SGHNT and YENEEA. This CDR3 has 14 amino acids. With 4 bases clipped from V and 11 bases from J, the junction kept 6 bases outside the gene matches. The CDR3: CASSSELAGGQQFF. CDR3 bases: TGTGCCAGCAGCTCGGAACTAGCGGGGGGTCAGCAGTTCTTC.

The genes are TRBV5-5 and TRBJ2-7, with TRBD1 matching 7 bases. This CDR3 comprises 13 residues. J was trimmed by 6 bases and V by 4 bases; bases with no gene match: 7. Germline V CDR1 and CDR2: SGHKS, YYEKEE (reference sequence). CDR3 DNA sequence: TGTGCCAGCAGCCGAACAACAGGGGCCGAGCAGTACTTC. Amino acids: CASSRTTGAEQYF.

This sequence joins TRBV25-1 and TRBJ2-1; 9 bases are a match to TRBD2. The ends lost 2 bases at V and 7 bases at J; junction bases unmatched: 9. CDR3 size: 16 residues. Per germline, CDR1 MGHDK and CDR2 SYGVNS. CDR3 loop: CASSETPPSGVNEQFF. CDR3 sequence (DNA): TGTGCCAGCAGTGAAACCCCCCCTAGCGGGGTGAATGAGCAGTTCTTC. The full variable domain, in which reference TRBV25-1 and TRBJ2-1 provide the parts outside the CDR3, is EADIYQTPRYLVIGTGKKITLECSQTMGHDKMYWYQQDPGMELHLIHYSYGVNSTEKGDLSSESTVSRIRTEHFPLTLESARPSHTSQYLCASSETPPSGVNEQFFGPGTRLTVL.